A single sample gave rise to the 19 T cell receptor beta chains below, sequenced in a study of PD-1 blockade in classical Hodgkin lymphoma. Measured with immunoSEQ multiplex PCR; TCRdb has only the in-frame clones, and not every one. The sample holds 55,000 to 80,000 clones, 90% to 95% seen once. Each patient experienced a relapse that followed autologous stem cell transplantation, and brentuximab vedotin exposure varied. The sample in question was peripheral blood mononuclear cells (PBMCs), obtained at baseline. The receptor set was obtained from a human donor with classical Hodgkin lymphoma.

The chain links TRBV6-6 to TRBJ1-3; D gene uncertain. This CDR3 is 16 amino acids long. Germline V gives CDR1 MNHNY, CDR2 SVGAGI (reference sequence). Trimming shortened V by 0 bases and J by 4 bases, and 13 bases separated the two germline ends. CDR3 sequence: CASSYSVLSGGNTIYF. DNA for the CDR3: TGTGCCAGCAGTTACTCTGTCTTATCAGGAGGAAACACCATATATTTT.

The J gene is TRBJ2-7, the V gene TRBV10-3; D is perhaps TRBD2 (6 bases). The CDR3 runs 14 residues. The germline gives CDR1 ENHRY, CDR2 SYGVKD. The ends were cut back, 7 bases at V and 5 bases at J, with 18 bases in the middle. Written as DNA, the CDR3 is TGTGCCATCACAGCCGGGACTGCGCTTGACGAGCAGTACTTC. Its translation is CAITAGTALDEQYF.

The CDR3 DNA is TGTGCCAGCAGTTCGAATCGGGGCGCGACAGGCCTAGTAGATACGCAGTATTTT. Encoded protein: CASSSNRGATGLVDTQYF. The rearrangement uses TRBV7-9 and TRBJ2-3; D possibly corresponds to TRBD1 (6 bases). The CDR3 runs to 18 residues. CDR1 and CDR2 from the germline V gene are SEHNR and FQNEAQ (reference sequence). The V end was cut by 6 bases, the J end by 5 bases, with 27 bases between.

The chain employs TRBV5-1 and TRBJ1-2; D is ambiguous. Between the trimmed V and J ends, which lost 1 base and 2 bases, there was a span of 12 bases. Germline V CDR1 and CDR2: SGHRS, YFSETQ. The CDR3 length is 15 residues. The CDR3 loop reads CASSLIRASNYGYTF. In nucleotides, the CDR3 is TGCGCCAGCAGCTTGATCCGGGCATCCAACTATGGCTACACCTTC.

This clone turned up a few times. The CDR3 region is CAWSRGSYETQYF. The CDR3 region has the DNA TGTGCCTGGAGTCGCGGGAGTTATGAGACCCAGTACTTC. The gene calls are TRBV30 and TRBJ2-5; 7 nucleotides match TRBD2. This CDR3 region has 13 residues. In germline, CDR1 is GTSNPN, CDR2 SVGIG (reference sequence). Trimming removed 2 bases from V and 5 bases from J; junction bases left unmatched: 5.

The chain combines TRBV27 with TRBJ2-7; D is unresolved. Germline V gene lookup returns CDR1 MNHEY and CDR2 SMNVEV (reference sequence). The CDR3 length is 9 residues. V lost 8 bases and J lost 3, with 2 bases in between. The DNA of the CDR3 is TGTGCCAGCGGCTACGAGCAGTACTTC. It translates to CASGYEQYF.

The chain links TRBV7-9 to TRBJ2-7; D is unresolved. CDR3 length: 13 residues. In germline, CDR1 is SEHNR, CDR2 FQNEAQ (reference sequence). V lost 5 bases and J 4 bases, leaving 12 bases between the germline ends. CDR3 sequence: CASSPIHTYEQYF. CDR3 in DNA: TGTGCCAGCAGCCCCATTCATACGTACGAGCAGTACTTC.

The chain links TRBV5-1 to TRBJ2-3; 8 nucleotides align to TRBD2. The CDR3 totals 13 residues. J lost 6 bases, V lost 3 bases, and 3 bases had no gene match. CDR1 and CDR2 from the germline V gene are SGHRS and YFSETQ. CDR3 coding DNA: TGCGCCAGCAGCTCTAGACTAGCGGATACGCAGTATTTT. Residues: CASSSRLADTQYF.

J is TRBJ1-1 and V is TRBV6-6; 9 bases are shared with TRBD1. With 2 bases clipped from V and 3 bases from J, the junction kept 4 bases outside the gene matches. The germline CDR1 and CDR2 sequences are MNHNY and SVGAGI (reference sequence). This CDR3 region has 15 residues. The CDR3 DNA reads as TGTGCCAGCAGTTACGGGACAGGGATGTACACTGAAGCTTTCTTT. This sequence encodes CASSYGTGMYTEAFF.

The rearrangement uses TRBV5-6 and TRBJ2-5, with 9 bases aligning to TRBD1. CDR1 SGHDT and CDR2 YYEEEE come from the germline V gene. V shed 4 bases, J shed 2 bases, and the junction held 6 bases outside the gene matches. The CDR3 runs 15 residues. This CDR3 is CASSPDRGLQETQYF. CDR3 DNA: TGTGCCAGCAGCCCGGACAGGGGCCTTCAAGAGACCCAGTACTTC. The full variable domain, rest sourced from reference TRBV5-6 and TRBJ2-5, is DAGVTQSPTHLIKTRGQQVTLRCSPKSGHDTVSWYQQALGQGPQFIFQYYEEEERQRGNFPDRFSGHQFPNYSSELNVNALLLGDSALYLCASSPDRGLQETQYFGPGTRLLVL.

This rearrangement joins TRBV27 to TRBJ2-5; possible D gene TRBD2, 6 bases. Germline lookup yields CDR1 MNHEY and CDR2 SMNVEV (reference sequence). This CDR3 has 15 residues. Between the trimmed V and J ends, which lost 3 bases and 5 bases, there was a span of 16 bases. CDR3 coding DNA: TGTGCCAGCAGTTTCGGGTCGAACGGAGGGGAGACCCAGTACTTC. Its protein product is CASSFGSNGGETQYF.

This sequence joins TRBV10-2 and TRBJ2-5; D perhaps matches TRBD2 (7 bases). Trimming removed 10 bases at V and 5 bases at J, with 20 bases between. In germline, CDR1 is WSHSY, CDR2 SAAADI. The CDR3 spans 14 residues. The DNA of the CDR3 is TGCGCCACCGGGTTGGGGGGGGGCCATGAGACCCAGTACTTC. It is translated as CATGLGGGHETQYF.

The CDR3 DNA follows: TGTGCCAGCAGTCAGCCGGGTTGGGAGCAGTACTTC. Its translation: CASSQPGWEQYF. The rearrangement joins TRBV28 to TRBJ2-7; D is unclear. The germline gives CDR1 MDHEN, CDR2 SYDVKM. Trimming took off 5 bases at V and 7 bases at J, with 12 bases between the two ends. The CDR3 contains 12 residues.

The rearrangement uses TRBV6-6 and TRBJ1-1; D remains unclear. CDR3 length: 15 residues. CDR1 and CDR2 from the germline V gene are MNHNY and SVGAGI (reference sequence). V was cut by 1 base and J by 0 bases, with 9 bases left in between. The CDR3 DNA reads TGTGCCAGCAGTTACTTTGGGGTAATGAACACTGAAGCTTTCTTT. Protein product: CASSYFGVMNTEAFF.

V and J are TRBV5-1 and TRBJ2-7; no reliable D call. This CDR3 contains 14 residues. Between the trimmed V and J ends, which lost 2 bases and 1 base, there was a span of 10 bases. Germline V gene data show CDR1 as SGHRS and CDR2 as YFSETQ. The CDR3: CASSFGITSYEQYF. In DNA, the CDR3 is TGCGCCAGCAGCTTTGGAATTACATCCTACGAGCAGTACTTC.

This clone was detected only a few times. The chain carries TRBV6-6 and TRBJ1-4, with unresolved D. V lost 6 bases, J lost 0 bases, and 8 bases lay in between. CDR1 and CDR2 from the germline V gene are MNHNY and SVGAGI (reference sequence). CDR3 length equals 14 residues. The CDR3 region is CASSSTTTNEKLFF. The CDR3 DNA reads TGTGCCAGCAGCTCGACAACAACTAATGAAAAACTGTTTTTT.

The genes are TRBV25-1 and TRBJ1-1; D remains ambiguous. Germline CDR1 and CDR2: MGHDK and SYGVNS. V lost 3 bases, J lost 7 bases, and 12 bases lay in between. The CDR3 is made up of 13 amino acids. CDR3: CASSDNAGDEAFF. The DNA of the CDR3 is TGTGCCAGCAGTGACAACGCCGGGGATGAAGCTTTCTTT. Based on the CDR3 plus reference TRBV25-1 and TRBJ1-1, the full variable domain is EADIYQTPRYLVIGTGKKITLECSQTMGHDKMYWYQQDPGMELHLIHYSYGVNSTEKGDLSSESTVSRIRTEHFPLTLESARPSHTSQYLCASSDNAGDEAFFGQGTRLTVV.

The chain uses TRBV6-5 and TRBJ2-1, with TRBD2 matching 7 bases. V was clipped by 4 bases and J by 10 bases; unmatched bases: 4. The CDR3 is made up of 12 amino acids. Germline values: CDR1 MNHEY, CDR2 SVGAGI. The CDR3 DNA reads TGTGCCAGCAGTTCTCCCGGGGGGGAGCAGTTCTTC. Protein product: CASSSPGGEQFF.

The chain combines TRBV25-1 with TRBJ1-4, with 8 nucleotides matching TRBD1. The CDR3 spans 16 residues. Germline CDR1 MGHDK, CDR2 SYGVNS. Germline trimming cut 3 bases from V and 5 bases from J; bases unmatched to any gene: 8. CDR3 sequence: CASSDAGQGRNEKLFF. In DNA, the CDR3 is TGTGCCAGCAGTGATGCCGGACAGGGCCGAAATGAAAAACTGTTTTTT. Full variable domain (outside the CDR3, taken from reference TRBV25-1 and TRBJ1-4): EADIYQTPRYLVIGTGKKITLECSQTMGHDKMYWYQQDPGMELHLIHYSYGVNSTEKGDLSSESTVSRIRTEHFPLTLESARPSHTSQYLCASSDAGQGRNEKLFFGSGTQLSVL.